This T cell receptor beta chain was sequenced in a study of T cell changes during pregnancy in multiple sclerosis. J gave up 4 bases and V 10 bases, and 14 bases lay outside the gene matches. Germline CDR1 MNHNS, CDR2 SASEGT. The length of the CDR3 is 15 residues. Here immunoSEQ multiplex PCR was the method, and the copy in TCRdb shows in-frame clones only, minus some. The sample lists approximately 40,000 clones; 80% to 95% were seen once. This TCR derives from a female donor in good health, enrolled as a control in a pregnancy study. The rearrangement joins TRBV6-1 to TRBJ1-1; 8 nucleotides agree with TRBD1. This specimen consisted of CD4+ T cells from peripheral blood mononuclear cells, obtained in the third trimester of pregnancy. DNA for the CDR3: TGTGCCACGGAGGAACCTACAGGGGGAGGCACTGAAGCTTTCTTT. This encodes CATEEPTGGGTEAFF.